The source of this T cell receptor beta chain is a study of T cells in Graves' hyperthyroidism and ophthalmopathy. Criteria for exclusion of patients were uncontrolled infection, other autoimmune disease, pregnancy or lactation. The CDR3 is 15 amino acids. Deletions cut 5 bases from V and 0 bases from J, with 11 bases between. Germline V gene data show CDR1 as SNHLY and CDR2 as FYNNEI. It was RNA transcripts that yielded the amplified TCR beta CDR3 regions. The HTBI primer set drove a first-round RT-PCR of the TCR CDR3. In TCRdb, the multiplex PCR reads were re-called with MiXCR into one record per CDR3 protein. The sample holds 250,000 to 300,000 distinct CDR3 sequences, approximately 14% seen once. This clonotype was counted at least ten times.

Sequenced material: blood. The source of this sequence is a woman in her thirties or forties with Graves' hyperthyroidism that later progressed to Graves' ophthalmopathy. This chain connects TRBV2 to TRBJ2-1; weak D call: TRBD1 (6 bases). CDR3 nucleotide sequence: TGTGCCAGCAGTACTACAGGGAGCTCCTACAATGAGCAGTTCTTC. Protein sequence: CASSTTGSSYNEQFF. Using reference TRBV2 and TRBJ2-1 for the parts outside the CDR3, the full variable domain is EPEVTQTPSHQVTQMGQEVILRCVPISNHLYFYWYRQILGQKVEFLVSFYNNEISEKSEIFDDQFSVERPDGSNFTLKIRSTKLEDSAMYFCASSTTGSSYNEQFFGPGTRLTVL.